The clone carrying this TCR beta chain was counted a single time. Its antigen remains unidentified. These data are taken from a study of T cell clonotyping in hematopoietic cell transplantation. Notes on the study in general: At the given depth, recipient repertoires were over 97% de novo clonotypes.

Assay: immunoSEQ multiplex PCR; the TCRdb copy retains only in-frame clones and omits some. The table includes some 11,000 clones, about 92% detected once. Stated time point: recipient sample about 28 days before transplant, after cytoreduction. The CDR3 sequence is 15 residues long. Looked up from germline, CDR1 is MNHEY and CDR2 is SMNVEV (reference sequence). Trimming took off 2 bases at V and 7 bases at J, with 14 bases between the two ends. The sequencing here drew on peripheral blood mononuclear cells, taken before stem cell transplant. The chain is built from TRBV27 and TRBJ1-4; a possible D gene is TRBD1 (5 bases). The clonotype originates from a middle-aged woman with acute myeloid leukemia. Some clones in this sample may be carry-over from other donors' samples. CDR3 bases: TGTGCCAGCAGTTTAAATCGACAGAAGGGTGAAAAACTGTTTTTT. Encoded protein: CASSLNRQKGEKLFF.